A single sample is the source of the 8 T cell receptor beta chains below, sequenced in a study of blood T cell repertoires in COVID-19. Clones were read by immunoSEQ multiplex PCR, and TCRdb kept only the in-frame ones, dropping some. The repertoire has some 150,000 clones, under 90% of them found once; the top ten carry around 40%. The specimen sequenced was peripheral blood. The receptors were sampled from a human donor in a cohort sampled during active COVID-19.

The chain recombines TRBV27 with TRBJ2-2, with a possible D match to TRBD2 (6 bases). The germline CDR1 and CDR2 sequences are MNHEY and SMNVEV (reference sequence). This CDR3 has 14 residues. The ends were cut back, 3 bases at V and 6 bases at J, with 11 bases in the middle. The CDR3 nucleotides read TGTGCCAGCAGTTTCGGGCGGGGCCCCGGGGAGCTGTTTTTT. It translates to CASSFGRGPGELFF.

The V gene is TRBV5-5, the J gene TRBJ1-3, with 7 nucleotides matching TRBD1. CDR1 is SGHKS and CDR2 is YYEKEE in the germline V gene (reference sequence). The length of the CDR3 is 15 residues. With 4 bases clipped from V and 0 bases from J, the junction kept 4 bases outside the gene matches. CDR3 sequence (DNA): TGTGCCAGCAGCGGAGGACAGGCCTCTGGAAACACCATATATTTT. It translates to CASSGGQASGNTIYF. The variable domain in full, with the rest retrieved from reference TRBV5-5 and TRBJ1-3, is DAGVTQSPTHLIKTRGQQVTLRCSPISGHKSVSWYQQVLGQGPQFIFQYYEKEERGRGNFPDRFSARQFPNYSSELNVNALLLGDSALYLCASSGGQASGNTIYFGEGSWLTVV.

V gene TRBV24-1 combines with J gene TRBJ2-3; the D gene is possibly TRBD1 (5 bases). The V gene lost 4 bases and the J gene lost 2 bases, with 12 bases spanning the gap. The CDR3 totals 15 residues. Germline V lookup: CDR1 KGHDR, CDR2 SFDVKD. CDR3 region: CATSDGQTFTDTQYF. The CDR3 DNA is TGTGCCACCAGTGACGGACAAACCTTCACAGATACGCAGTATTTT.

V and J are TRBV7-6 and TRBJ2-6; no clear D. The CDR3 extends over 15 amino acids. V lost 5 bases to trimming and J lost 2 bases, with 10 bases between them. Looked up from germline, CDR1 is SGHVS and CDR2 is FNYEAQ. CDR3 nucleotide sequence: TGTGCCAGCAGCCACCCGCCTACTGGGGCCAACGTCCTGACTTTC. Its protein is CASSHPPTGANVLTF.

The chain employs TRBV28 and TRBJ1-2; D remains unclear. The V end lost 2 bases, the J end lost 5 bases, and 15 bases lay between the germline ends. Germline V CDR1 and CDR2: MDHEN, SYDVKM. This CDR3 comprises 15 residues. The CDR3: CASSLQVERGYGYTF. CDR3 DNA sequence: TGTGCCAGCAGTTTACAGGTTGAGCGAGGGTATGGCTACACCTTC.

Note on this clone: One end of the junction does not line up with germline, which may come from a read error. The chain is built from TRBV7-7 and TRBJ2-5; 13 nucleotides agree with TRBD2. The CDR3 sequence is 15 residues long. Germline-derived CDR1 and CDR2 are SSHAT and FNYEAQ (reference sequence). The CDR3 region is CASSPGLAGKETQYF. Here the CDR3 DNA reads TGTGCTAGCAGCCCGGGACTAGCGGGAAAAGAGACCCAGTACTTC.

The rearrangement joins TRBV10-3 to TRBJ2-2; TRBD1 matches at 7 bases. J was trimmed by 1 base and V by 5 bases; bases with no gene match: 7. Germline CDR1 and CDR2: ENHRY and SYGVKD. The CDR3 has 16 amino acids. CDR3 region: CAISPTDRKNTGELFF. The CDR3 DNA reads TGTGCCATCAGTCCAACGGACAGGAAGAACACCGGGGAGCTGTTTTTT.

The CDR3 reads CASSQADSNTGELFF. CDR3 DNA sequence: TGTGCCAGCAGCCAAGCCGACAGTAACACCGGGGAGCTGTTTTTT. V and J are TRBV3-1 (or the pseudogene TRBV3-2) and TRBJ2-2; possible D gene TRBD1, 5 bases. The CDR3 totals 15 residues. Germline values: CDR1 LGHDT, CDR2 YNNKEL (reference sequence). V lost 1 base and J lost 2, with 8 bases in between.